These 27 T cell receptor beta chains share one sample of origin, sequenced in a study of regulatory T cells in long-lasting Graves disease. Regarding time point: newly diagnosed GD, antithyroid drugs for less than 3 months. From PBMCs, RNA was extracted and then used to make the TCR library. Construction of the TCR beta libraries employed iRepertoire HTBI primers in conjunction with Arm-PCR of CDR3 regions. TCRdb re-analysed the multiplex PCR reads in MiXCR, keeping a single row per CDR3 protein. The sample carries 500,000 or so distinct CDR3 sequences, about 16% recorded once. This same sample was also part of a study on T cells in Graves' hyperthyroidism and ophthalmopathy.

Sample: peripheral blood mononuclear cells (PBMCs), taken at new diagnosis, from a patient treated with antithyroid drugs. These receptors originate from a man aged 35-49 years with Graves disease.

This rearrangement joins TRBV6-2 or TRBV6-3 to TRBJ1-2; D is uncertain. Trimming took off 7 bases at V and 4 bases at J, with 13 bases between the two ends. This CDR3 region has 13 residues. The germline CDR1 and CDR2 sequences are MNHEY and SVGEGT. CDR3 in amino acids: CASKISTSYGYTF. DNA of the CDR3: TGTGCCAGCAAGATCTCAACTAGCTATGGCTACACCTTC.

This clonotype was counted ten times or more. The chain employs TRBV28 and TRBJ2-1; D gene unclear. Germline lookup yields CDR1 MDHEN and CDR2 SYDVKM. The CDR3 totals 16 residues. Deletions cut 4 bases from V and 7 bases from J, with 20 bases between. This CDR3 is CASSSIRVPMGNEQFF. CDR3 bases: TGTGCCAGCAGTTCGATCCGGGTCCCCATGGGAAATGAGCAGTTCTTC.

In its sample, this clonotype was seen a few times. The chain carries TRBV10-3 and TRBJ1-1, with a tentative D call TRBD1 (6 bases). Germline V gives CDR1 ENHRY, CDR2 SYGVKD. V shed 3 bases and J shed 3 bases, with 11 bases lying between them. CDR3 length: 14 residues. CDR3 nucleotides: TGTGCCATCAGTGAAGGACAGAGGGACACTGAAGCTTTCTTT. Its translation is CAISEGQRDTEAFF.

The genes are TRBV10-3 and TRBJ2-7; TRBD1 agrees at 8 bases. Trimming at V came to 0 bases and at J to 5 bases, leaving 3 bases not matched to a gene. Looked up from germline, CDR1 is ENHRY and CDR2 is SYGVKD. The CDR3 totals 14 residues. The CDR3 nucleotides read TGTGCCATCAGTGAGTCGCCGACAGGGGACGAGCAGTACTTC. This translates into CAISESPTGDEQYF.

This clonotype was counted ten times or more. The genes are TRBV28 and TRBJ2-5; possibly TRBD1 for D (5 bases). The CDR3 is 13 residues long. Per the germline V gene, CDR1 is MDHEN and CDR2 is SYDVKM. V was clipped by 5 bases and J by 5 bases, with 12 bases between them. The CDR3 spells CASSLGRVETQYF. The CDR3 DNA sequence: TGTGCCAGCAGTCTTGGCAGGGTTGAGACCCAGTACTTC.

On this clonotype itself: A much larger clone sits a single nucleotide away, making a read error possible. The chain recombines TRBV29-1 with TRBJ2-4; the D is unclear. V lost 4 bases and J lost 1, with 5 bases in between. Germline V gives CDR1 SQVTM, CDR2 ANQGSEA. The length of the CDR3 is 12 residues. This CDR3 is CSVGEAKNIQYF. Here the CDR3 DNA reads TGCAGCGTTGGCGAGGCCAAAAACATTCAGTACTTC.

This clonotype was counted ten times or more. DNA for the CDR3: TGTGCCAGCAGTTACCGGGACCCGAGGGCGACCCAGTACTTC. This gives the protein CASSYRDPRATQYF. The gene calls are TRBV27 and TRBJ2-5; possibly TRBD1 or TRBD2 for D (5 bases each). Deletions cut 4 bases from V and 7 bases from J, with 16 bases between. CDR3 length: 14 amino acids. Germline assignment: CDR1 MNHEY and CDR2 SMNVEV (reference sequence).

A few counts support this clonotype. The chain employs TRBV5-1 and TRBJ1-1; D gene uncertain. Trimming removed 0 bases from V and 0 bases from J, with 9 bases in between. The CDR3 loop spans 15 amino acids. Germline V gene data show CDR1 as SGHRS and CDR2 as YFSETQ. In DNA form, the CDR3 reads TGCGCCAGCAGCTTGGTGCAGACCATGAACACTGAAGCTTTCTTT. Protein sequence: CASSLVQTMNTEAFF.

In its sample, this clonotype was seen many times. This chain uses TRBV3-1 with TRBJ1-5, with D possibly TRBD1 on 6 matching bases. The CDR3 contains 17 residues. The germline gives CDR1 LGHDT, CDR2 YNNKEL (reference sequence). V lost 3 bases and J 4 bases, leaving 19 bases between the germline ends. This CDR3 is CASSQASGRGGNQPQHF. The CDR3 DNA reads TGTGCCAGCAGCCAGGCCTCGGGGAGGGGGGGAAATCAGCCCCAGCATTTT.

This clonotype was seen ten or more times. V gene TRBV20-1 combines with J gene TRBJ2-1, with 13 bases aligning to TRBD2. Germline-derived CDR1 and CDR2 are DFQATT and SNEGSKA (reference sequence). V shed 0 bases and J 6 bases; nucleotides not matched to a gene: 2. The CDR3 extends over 15 amino acids. The CDR3 region is CSARDRLAGGNEQFF. The CDR3 DNA reads as TGCAGTGCTAGAGATAGACTAGCGGGGGGCAATGAGCAGTTCTTC.

Ten or more counts support this clonotype. The CDR3 protein is CATTASFGGMNTEAFF. CDR3 in DNA: TGTGCCACCACGGCGAGTTTTGGGGGGATGAACACTGAAGCTTTCTTT. J is TRBJ1-1 and V is TRBV28; weak D call: TRBD1 (5 bases). The V gene lost 10 bases and the J gene lost 0 bases, with 21 bases spanning the gap. This CDR3 has 16 residues. In germline, CDR1 is MDHEN, CDR2 SYDVKM.

This clonotype was picked up many times. J is TRBJ2-5 and V is TRBV28; D not resolved. Looked up from germline, CDR1 is MDHEN and CDR2 is SYDVKM. V was shortened by 6 bases and J by 1 base, with 6 bases between the two germline ends. CDR3 length equals 12 residues. The CDR3 protein is CASRRLQETQYF. CDR3 nucleotide sequence: TGTGCCAGCAGACGACTCCAAGAGACCCAGTACTTC.

The V call is TRBV6-5, the J call TRBJ1-6; unclear D gene. V lost 0 bases, J lost 3 bases, and 9 bases lay in between. The germline V gene has CDR1 MNHEY and CDR2 SVGAGI. The CDR3 contains 16 residues. The CDR3 here is CASSYSRGLYNSPLHF. CDR3 DNA: TGTGCCAGCAGTTACTCTCGGGGTCTCTATAATTCACCCCTCCACTTT.

This clonotype was counted many times. This sequence joins TRBV5-1 and TRBJ2-1; D is possibly TRBD1 (6 bases). Trimming took off 4 bases at V and 7 bases at J, with 9 bases between the two ends. Germline CDR1 SGHRS, CDR2 YFSETQ. CDR3 size: 12 residues. CDR3 sequence reads: CASSRQDNEQFF. CDR3 DNA: TGCGCCAGCAGCAGACAGGATAATGAGCAGTTCTTC. The complete variable domain, with remaining parts taken from reference TRBV5-1 and TRBJ2-1, reads KAGVTQTPRYLIKTRGQQVTLSCSPISGHRSVSWYQQTPGQGLQFLFEYFSETQRNKGNFPGRFSGRQFSNSRSEMNVSTLELGDSALYLCASSRQDNEQFFGPGTRLTVL.

CDR3: CASSHIKVGETQYF. CDR3 sequence (DNA): TGTGCCAGCAGCCATATAAAGGTGGGAGAGACCCAGTACTTC. V usage is TRBV14 and J usage is TRBJ2-5, with no clear D. Germline CDR1 reads SGHDN; CDR2 reads FVKESK. This CDR3 region has 14 residues. Trimming cost V 3 bases and J 4 bases, with 12 bases left between them.

This clonotype was observed at least ten times. The chain employs TRBV6-2 or TRBV6-3 and TRBJ1-2; D unclear. The germline gives CDR1 MNHEY, CDR2 SVGEGT. V dropped 0 bases and J dropped 5 bases, with 22 bases sitting between them. This CDR3 is built from 18 residues. The CDR3 DNA reads as TGTGCCAGCAGTTACTCGAGGGCAGACCGTAGTCCCTTATATGGCTACACCTTC. The encoded protein is CASSYSRADRSPLYGYTF.

This clonotype was picked up many times. The V call is TRBV5-1, the J call TRBJ1-1, with 7 bases identical to TRBD1. The germline V gene encodes CDR1 SGHRS and CDR2 YFSETQ. V lost 1 base to trimming and J lost 10 bases; unmatched junction nucleotides: 4. The CDR3 has 12 amino acids. CDR3 residues: CASSLTGAIAFF. CDR3 coding DNA: TGCGCCAGCAGCTTGACAGGGGCTATAGCTTTCTTT.

The gene calls are TRBV2 and TRBJ1-2; maybe TRBD1 (5 bases). Trimming left V 1 base short and J 3 bases short, with 15 bases between. Germline loops: CDR1 SNHLY, CDR2 FYNNEI. The CDR3 loop spans 16 amino acids. Here the CDR3 DNA reads TGTGCCAGCAGTGAAGTAACGTTCAGGGCTGACTATGGCTACACCTTC. It specifies CASSEVTFRADYGYTF.

This clonotype occurred many times. V is TRBV5-1 and J is TRBJ2-3, with D uncertain. Looked up from germline, CDR1 is SGHRS and CDR2 is YFSETQ. The V end was cut by 0 bases, the J end by 2 bases, with 10 bases between. This CDR3 comprises 15 residues. As DNA, the CDR3 is TGCGCCAGCAGCTTGGAGGGCGGCAACACAGATACGCAGTATTTT. Translation gives CASSLEGGNTDTQYF.

This clonotype was detected only a few times. The J gene is TRBJ2-3, the V gene TRBV6-1; TRBD2 matches at 8 bases. Germline CDR1 and CDR2: MNHNS and SASEGT. This CDR3 is 17 amino acids long. The V segment lost 6 bases and the J segment 0 bases; nucleotides outside the gene matches: 11. For the CDR3, the DNA is TGTGCCAGCAGCCGTTCGCCTAGCGGGCAAAGCACAGATACGCAGTATTTT. Its translation: CASSRSPSGQSTDTQYF.

The chain employs TRBV30 and TRBJ2-1, with 7 nucleotides matching TRBD2. This CDR3 contains 18 residues. Looked up from germline, CDR1 is GTSNPN and CDR2 is SVGIG (reference sequence). Trimming removed 4 bases from V and 0 bases from J; junction bases left unmatched: 15. The CDR3 DNA follows: TGTGCCTGGATAGGCCGGGCTAGCGGTTCTAGCTCCTACAATGAGCAGTTCTTC. Its translation is CAWIGRASGSSSYNEQFF.

Only a few counts were recorded for this clonotype. The V and J genes are TRBV20-1 and TRBJ2-7, with 9 bases identical to TRBD2. Losses at the gene ends were 3 bases for V and 2 bases for J; bases not matched to a gene: 17. This CDR3 spans 18 amino acids. Germline assignment: CDR1 DFQATT and CDR2 SNEGSKA (reference sequence). CDR3 DNA sequence: TGCAGTGCTAGTTTAGGGGGGATTGCTAGCGGGAAGGCCTACGAGCAGTACTTC. Translating gives CSASLGGIASGKAYEQYF.

This clonotype was recorded many times. V and J are TRBV5-1 and TRBJ1-6, with TRBD1 matching 8 bases. Germline V gene sequence: CDR1 SGHRS, CDR2 YFSETQ. V lost 4 bases to trimming and J lost 5 bases; unmatched junction nucleotides: 2. This CDR3 has 14 amino acids. CDR3 bases: TGCGCCAGCAGCATACAGGGGGATAATTCACCCCTCCACTTT. It codes for CASSIQGDNSPLHF.

This clonotype was picked up a small number of times. This chain uses TRBV5-1 with TRBJ2-1; 11 positions agree with TRBD2. This CDR3 is 17 amino acids long. V shed 4 bases, J shed 2 bases, and the junction held 8 bases outside the gene matches. The germline CDR1 and CDR2 sequences are SGHRS and YFSETQ. In DNA form, the CDR3 reads TGCGCCAGCAGCCGGGTAGCGGGAGGGCCCCCCTACAATGAGCAGTTCTTC. Translation: CASSRVAGGPPYNEQFF. The full variable domain, its missing parts supplied by reference TRBV5-1 and TRBJ2-1, is KAGVTQTPRYLIKTRGQQVTLSCSPISGHRSVSWYQQTPGQGLQFLFEYFSETQRNKGNFPGRFSGRQFSNSRSEMNVSTLELGDSALYLCASSRVAGGPPYNEQFFGPGTRLTVL.

The chain uses TRBV14 and TRBJ2-7, with D perhaps assigned TRBD1 or TRBD2 (5 bases each). The germline gives CDR1 SGHDN, CDR2 FVKESK. Trimming cost V 3 bases and J 2 bases, with 14 bases left between them. This CDR3 is built from 15 residues. The CDR3 loop is CASSHPGRPPYEQYF. In DNA, the CDR3 is TGTGCCAGCAGCCATCCGGGACGGCCTCCCTACGAGCAGTACTTC.

This clonotype was counted ten times or more. The chain has TRBV30 and TRBJ1-2, with D perhaps matching TRBD1 (5 bases). The CDR3 has 12 amino acids. Germline V gives CDR1 GTSNPN, CDR2 SVGIG (reference sequence). V was pared by 4 bases and J by 4 bases, with 10 bases between. The CDR3 DNA is TGTGCCTGGAATATAGGGGTCTATGGCTACACCTTC. Protein sequence: CAWNIGVYGYTF.

The V call is TRBV24-1, the J call TRBJ2-2, with TRBD2 matching 11 bases. J was trimmed by 4 bases and V by 7 bases; bases with no gene match: 7. The CDR3 is 16 amino acids. Germline V gene data show CDR1 as KGHDR and CDR2 as SFDVKD. The CDR3: CATSDPSGRTTGELFF. CDR3 DNA: TGTGCCACCAGCGACCCTAGCGGGAGGACCACCGGGGAGCTGTTTTTT.